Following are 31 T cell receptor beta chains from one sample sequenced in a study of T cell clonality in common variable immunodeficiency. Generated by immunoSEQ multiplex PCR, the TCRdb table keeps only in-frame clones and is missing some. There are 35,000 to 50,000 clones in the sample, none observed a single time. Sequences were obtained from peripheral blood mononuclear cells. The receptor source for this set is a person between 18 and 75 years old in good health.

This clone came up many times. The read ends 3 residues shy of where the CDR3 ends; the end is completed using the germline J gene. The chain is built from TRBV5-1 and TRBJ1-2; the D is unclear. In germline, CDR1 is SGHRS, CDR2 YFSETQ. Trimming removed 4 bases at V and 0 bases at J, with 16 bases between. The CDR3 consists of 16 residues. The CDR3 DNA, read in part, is TGCGCCAGCAGCCATAGCGGGCCCCCCTCTAACTATGGC. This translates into CASSHSGPPSNYG. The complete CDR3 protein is CASSHSGPPSNYGYTF.

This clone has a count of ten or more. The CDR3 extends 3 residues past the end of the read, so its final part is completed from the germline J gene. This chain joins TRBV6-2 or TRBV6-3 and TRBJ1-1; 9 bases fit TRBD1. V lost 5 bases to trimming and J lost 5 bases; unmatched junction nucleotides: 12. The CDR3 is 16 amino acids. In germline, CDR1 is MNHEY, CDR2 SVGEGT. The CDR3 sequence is CASSPHVQGAGTEAFF. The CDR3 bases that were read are TGTGCCAGCAGTCCGCACGTACAGGGGGCCGGGACTGAA.

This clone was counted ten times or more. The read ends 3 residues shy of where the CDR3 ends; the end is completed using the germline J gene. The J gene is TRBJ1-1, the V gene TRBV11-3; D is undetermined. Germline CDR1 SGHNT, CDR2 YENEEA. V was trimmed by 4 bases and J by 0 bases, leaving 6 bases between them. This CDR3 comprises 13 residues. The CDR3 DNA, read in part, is TGTGCCAGCAGCTCTGCAGTGAACACTGAA. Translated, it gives CASSSAVNTE. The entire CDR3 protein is CASSSAVNTEAFF.

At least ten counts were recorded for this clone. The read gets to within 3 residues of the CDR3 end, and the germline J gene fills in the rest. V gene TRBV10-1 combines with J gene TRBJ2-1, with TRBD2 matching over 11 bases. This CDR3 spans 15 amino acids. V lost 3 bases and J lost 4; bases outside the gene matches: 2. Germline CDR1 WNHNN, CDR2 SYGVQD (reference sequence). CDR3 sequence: CASSDIAGGYNEQFF. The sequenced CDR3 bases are TGCGCCAGCAGTGACATAGCGGGGGGGTACAATGAG.

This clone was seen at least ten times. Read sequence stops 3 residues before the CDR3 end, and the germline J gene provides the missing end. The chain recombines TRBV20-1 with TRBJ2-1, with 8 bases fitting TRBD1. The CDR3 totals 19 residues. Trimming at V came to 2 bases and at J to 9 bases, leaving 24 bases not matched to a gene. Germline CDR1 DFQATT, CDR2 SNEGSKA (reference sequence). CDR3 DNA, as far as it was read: TGCAGTGCTAGAAACCCTCCAGGACAGGGCTTATCCACTAGCTCTGAG. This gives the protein CSARNPPGQGLSTSSE. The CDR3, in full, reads CSARNPPGQGLSTSSEQFF.

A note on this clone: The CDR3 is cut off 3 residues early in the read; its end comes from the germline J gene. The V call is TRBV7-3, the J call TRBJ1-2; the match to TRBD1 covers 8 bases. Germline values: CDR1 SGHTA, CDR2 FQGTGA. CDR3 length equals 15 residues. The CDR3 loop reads CASSLDRGEGDTYTF. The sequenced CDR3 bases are TGTGCCAGCAGCCTCGACAGGGGAGAAGGAGATACC.

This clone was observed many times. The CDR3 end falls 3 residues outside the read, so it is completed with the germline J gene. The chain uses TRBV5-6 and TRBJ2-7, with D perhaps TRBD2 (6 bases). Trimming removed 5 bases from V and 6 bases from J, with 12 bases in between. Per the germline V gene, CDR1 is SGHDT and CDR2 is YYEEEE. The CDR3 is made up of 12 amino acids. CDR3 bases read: TGTGCCAGCAGTATGGGGGGACGCGAG. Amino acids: CASSMGGRE. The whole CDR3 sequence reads CASSMGGREQYF.

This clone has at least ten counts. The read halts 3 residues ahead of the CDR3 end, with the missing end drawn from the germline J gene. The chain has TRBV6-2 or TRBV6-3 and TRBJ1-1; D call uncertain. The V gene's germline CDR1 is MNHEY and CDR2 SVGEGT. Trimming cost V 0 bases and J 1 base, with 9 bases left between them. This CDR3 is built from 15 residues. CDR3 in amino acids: CASSYSRLPNTEAFF. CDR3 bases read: TGTGCCAGCAGTTACTCCAGGCTCCCGAACACTGAA.

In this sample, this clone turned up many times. CDR3 DNA (partial): TGCGCCAGCAGCTTGGGGGGGGGTCAGCCC. Translation: CASSLGGGQP. The full CDR3 sequence reads CASSLGGGQPQHF. The chain links TRBV5-1 to TRBJ1-5, with a weak D call TRBD1 (5 bases). With the read ending 3 residues before the CDR3 end, the germline J gene is used to fill in that end. V shed 0 bases and J shed 6 bases, with 7 bases lying between them. CDR3 length: 13 residues. Germline V gives CDR1 SGHRS, CDR2 YFSETQ.

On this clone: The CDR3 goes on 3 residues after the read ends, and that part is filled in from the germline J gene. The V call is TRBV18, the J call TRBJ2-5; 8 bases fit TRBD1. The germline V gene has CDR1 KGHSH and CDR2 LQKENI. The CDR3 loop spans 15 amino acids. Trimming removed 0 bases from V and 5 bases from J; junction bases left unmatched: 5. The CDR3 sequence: CASSPPRGRRETQYF. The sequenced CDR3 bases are TGTGCCAGCTCACCACCCAGGGGGCGCCGGGAGACC.

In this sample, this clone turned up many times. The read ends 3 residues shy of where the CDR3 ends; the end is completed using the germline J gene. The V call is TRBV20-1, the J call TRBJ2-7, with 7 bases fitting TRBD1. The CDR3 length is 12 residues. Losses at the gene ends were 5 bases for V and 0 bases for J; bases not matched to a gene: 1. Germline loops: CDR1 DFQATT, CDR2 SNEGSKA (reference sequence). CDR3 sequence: CSARDSSYEQYF. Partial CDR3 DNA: TGCAGTGCTCGGGACAGCTCCTACGAG.

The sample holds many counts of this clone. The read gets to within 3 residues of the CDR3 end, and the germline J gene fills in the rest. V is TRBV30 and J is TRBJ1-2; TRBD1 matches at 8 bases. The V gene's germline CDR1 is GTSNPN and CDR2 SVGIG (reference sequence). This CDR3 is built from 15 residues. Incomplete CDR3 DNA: TGTGCCTGGAGTGTACCCGACAGGGGCAGACGAGGC. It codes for CAWSVPDRGRRG. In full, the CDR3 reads CAWSVPDRGRRGYTF.

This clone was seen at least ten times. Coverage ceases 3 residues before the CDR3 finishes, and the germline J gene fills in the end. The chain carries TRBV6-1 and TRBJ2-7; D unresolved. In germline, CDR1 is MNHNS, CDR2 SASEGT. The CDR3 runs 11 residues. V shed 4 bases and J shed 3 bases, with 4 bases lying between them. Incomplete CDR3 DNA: TGTGCCAGCAGTGGCTACTACGAG. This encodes CASSGYYE. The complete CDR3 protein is CASSGYYEQYF.

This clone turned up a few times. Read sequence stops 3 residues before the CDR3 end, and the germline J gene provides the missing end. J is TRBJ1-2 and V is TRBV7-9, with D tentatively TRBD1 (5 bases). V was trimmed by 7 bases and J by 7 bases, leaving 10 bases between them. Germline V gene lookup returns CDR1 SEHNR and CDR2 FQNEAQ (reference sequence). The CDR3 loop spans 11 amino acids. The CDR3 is CASTQGAGYTF. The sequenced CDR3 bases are TGTGCCAGCACCCAAGGGGCTGGC.

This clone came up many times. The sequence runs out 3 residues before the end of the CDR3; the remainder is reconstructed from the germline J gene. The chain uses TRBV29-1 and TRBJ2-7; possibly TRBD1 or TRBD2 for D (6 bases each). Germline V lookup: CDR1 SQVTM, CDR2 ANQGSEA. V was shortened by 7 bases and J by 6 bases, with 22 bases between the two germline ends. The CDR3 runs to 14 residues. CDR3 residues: CSARGQGGPREQYF. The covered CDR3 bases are TGCAGCGCACGGGGACAAGGAGGGCCTCGCGAG.

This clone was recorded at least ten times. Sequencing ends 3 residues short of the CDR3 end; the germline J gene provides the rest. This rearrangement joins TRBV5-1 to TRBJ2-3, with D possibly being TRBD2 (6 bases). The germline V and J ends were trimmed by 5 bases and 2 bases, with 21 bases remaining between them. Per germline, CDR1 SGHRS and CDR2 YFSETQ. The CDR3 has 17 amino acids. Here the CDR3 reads CASRSIGTAWDTDTQYF. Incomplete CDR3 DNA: TGCGCCAGCAGGTCTATCGGGACTGCATGGGACACAGATACG.

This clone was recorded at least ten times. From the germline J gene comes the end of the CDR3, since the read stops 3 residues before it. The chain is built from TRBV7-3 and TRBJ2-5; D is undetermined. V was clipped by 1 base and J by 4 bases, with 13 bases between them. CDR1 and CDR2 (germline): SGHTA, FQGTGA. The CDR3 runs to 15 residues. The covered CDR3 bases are TGTGCCAGCAGCTTAAATAAGGGCCCGCGAGAGACC. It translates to CASSLNKGPRET. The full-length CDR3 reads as CASSLNKGPRETQYF.

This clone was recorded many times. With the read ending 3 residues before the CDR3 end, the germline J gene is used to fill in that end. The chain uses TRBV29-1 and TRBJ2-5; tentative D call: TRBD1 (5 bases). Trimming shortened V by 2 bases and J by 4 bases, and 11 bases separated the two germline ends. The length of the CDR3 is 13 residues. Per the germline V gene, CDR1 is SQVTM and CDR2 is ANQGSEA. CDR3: CSVESQGGETQYF. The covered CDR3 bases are TGCAGCGTTGAATCCCAGGGCGGAGAGACC.

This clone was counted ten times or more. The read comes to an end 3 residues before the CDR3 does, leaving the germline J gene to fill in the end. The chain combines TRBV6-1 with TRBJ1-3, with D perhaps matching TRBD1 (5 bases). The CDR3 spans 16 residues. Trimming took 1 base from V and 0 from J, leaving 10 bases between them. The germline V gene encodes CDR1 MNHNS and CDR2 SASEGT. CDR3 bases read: TGTGCCAGCAGTGAAGAAGGGGTGAGCTCTGGAAACACC. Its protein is CASSEEGVSSGNT. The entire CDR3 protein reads CASSEEGVSSGNTIYF.

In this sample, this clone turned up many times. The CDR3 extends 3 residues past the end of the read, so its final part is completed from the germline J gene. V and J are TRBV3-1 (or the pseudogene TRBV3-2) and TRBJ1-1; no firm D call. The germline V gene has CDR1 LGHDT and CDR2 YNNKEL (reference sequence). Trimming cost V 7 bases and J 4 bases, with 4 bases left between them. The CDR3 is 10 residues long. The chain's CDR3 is CASKGTEAFF. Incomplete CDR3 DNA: TGTGCCAGCAAAGGCACTGAA.

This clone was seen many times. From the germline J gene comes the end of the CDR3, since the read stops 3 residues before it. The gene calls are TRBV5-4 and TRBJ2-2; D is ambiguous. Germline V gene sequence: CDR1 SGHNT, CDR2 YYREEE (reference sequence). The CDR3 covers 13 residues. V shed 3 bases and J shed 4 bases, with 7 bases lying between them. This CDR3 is CASSYAVTGELFF. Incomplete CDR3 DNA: TGTGCCAGCAGCTATGCGGTCACCGGGGAG.

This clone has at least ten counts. CDR3 DNA, as far as it was read: TGTGCCAGCTCAGTGGGGGAG. Translation gives CASSVGE. The CDR3 in its entirety is CASSVGELFF. The chain carries TRBV2 and TRBJ2-2, with no clear D. Coverage ceases 3 residues before the CDR3 finishes, and the germline J gene fills in the end. V lost 8 bases to trimming and J lost 8 bases, with 6 bases between them. The germline gives CDR1 SNHLY, CDR2 FYNNEI. The CDR3 length is 10 residues.

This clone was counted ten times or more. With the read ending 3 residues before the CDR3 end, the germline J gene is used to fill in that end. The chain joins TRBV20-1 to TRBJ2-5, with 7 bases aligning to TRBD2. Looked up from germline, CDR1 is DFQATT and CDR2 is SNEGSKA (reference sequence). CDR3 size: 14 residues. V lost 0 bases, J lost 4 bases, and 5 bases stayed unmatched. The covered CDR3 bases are TGCAGTGCTAGAGATGCGACGGGGGGAGAGACC. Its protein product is CSARDATGGET. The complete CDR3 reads CSARDATGGETQYF.

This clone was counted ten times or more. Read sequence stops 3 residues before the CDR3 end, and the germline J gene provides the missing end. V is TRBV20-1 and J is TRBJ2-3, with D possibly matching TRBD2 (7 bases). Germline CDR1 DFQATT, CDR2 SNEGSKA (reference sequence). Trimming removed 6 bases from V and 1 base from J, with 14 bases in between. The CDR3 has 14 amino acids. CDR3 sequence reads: CSAIGGPGTDTQYF. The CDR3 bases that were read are TGCAGTGCCATCGGGGGGCCTGGCACAGATACG.

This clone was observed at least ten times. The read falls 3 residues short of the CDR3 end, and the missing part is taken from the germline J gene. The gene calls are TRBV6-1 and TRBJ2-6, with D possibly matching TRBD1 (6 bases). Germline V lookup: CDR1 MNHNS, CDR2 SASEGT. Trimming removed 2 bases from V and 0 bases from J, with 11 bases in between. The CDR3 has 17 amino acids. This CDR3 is CASSETGLTSGANVLTF. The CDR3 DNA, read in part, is TGTGCCAGCAGTGAAACAGGGTTAACCTCTGGGGCCAACGTC.

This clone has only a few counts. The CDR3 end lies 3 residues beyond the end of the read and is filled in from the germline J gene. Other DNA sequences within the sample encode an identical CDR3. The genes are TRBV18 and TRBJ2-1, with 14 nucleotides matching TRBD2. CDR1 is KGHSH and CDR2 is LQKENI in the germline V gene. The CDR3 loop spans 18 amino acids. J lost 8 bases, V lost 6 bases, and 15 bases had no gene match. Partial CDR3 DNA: TGTGCCAGCTCCCCCCTTATTGCCGGGACTAGCGGGAGCCATGAG. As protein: CASSPLIAGTSGSHE. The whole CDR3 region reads CASSPLIAGTSGSHEQFF.

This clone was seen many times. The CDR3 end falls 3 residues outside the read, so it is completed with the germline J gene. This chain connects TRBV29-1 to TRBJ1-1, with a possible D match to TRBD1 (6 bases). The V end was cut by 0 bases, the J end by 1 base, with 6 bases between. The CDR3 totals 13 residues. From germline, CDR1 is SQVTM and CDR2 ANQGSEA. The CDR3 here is CSVEEGQNTEAFF. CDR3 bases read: TGCAGCGTTGAAGAGGGACAGAACACTGAA.

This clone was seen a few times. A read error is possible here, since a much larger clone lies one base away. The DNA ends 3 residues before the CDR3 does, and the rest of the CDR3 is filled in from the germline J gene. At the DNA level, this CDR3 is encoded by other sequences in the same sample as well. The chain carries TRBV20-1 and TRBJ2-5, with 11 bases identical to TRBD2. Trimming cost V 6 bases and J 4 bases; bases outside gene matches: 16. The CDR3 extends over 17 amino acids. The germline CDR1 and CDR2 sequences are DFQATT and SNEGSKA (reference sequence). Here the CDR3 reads CSAPPLAGGPIGETQYF. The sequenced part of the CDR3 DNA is TGCAGTGCGCCCCCCCTAGCGGGGGGTCCTATAGGAGAGACC.

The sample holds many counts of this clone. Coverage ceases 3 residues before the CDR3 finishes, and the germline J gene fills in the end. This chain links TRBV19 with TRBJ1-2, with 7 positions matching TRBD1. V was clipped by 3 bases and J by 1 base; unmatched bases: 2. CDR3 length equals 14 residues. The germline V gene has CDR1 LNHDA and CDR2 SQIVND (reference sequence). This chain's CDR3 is CASSMGQHNYGYTF. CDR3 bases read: TGTGCCAGTAGTATGGGACAGCATAACTATGGC.

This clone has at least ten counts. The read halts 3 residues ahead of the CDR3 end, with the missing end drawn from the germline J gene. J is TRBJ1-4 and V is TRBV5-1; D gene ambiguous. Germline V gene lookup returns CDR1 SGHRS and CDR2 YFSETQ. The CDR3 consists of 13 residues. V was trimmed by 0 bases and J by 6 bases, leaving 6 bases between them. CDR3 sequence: CASSLDSYEKLFF. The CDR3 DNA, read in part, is TGCGCCAGCAGCTTGGACAGTTATGAAAAA.

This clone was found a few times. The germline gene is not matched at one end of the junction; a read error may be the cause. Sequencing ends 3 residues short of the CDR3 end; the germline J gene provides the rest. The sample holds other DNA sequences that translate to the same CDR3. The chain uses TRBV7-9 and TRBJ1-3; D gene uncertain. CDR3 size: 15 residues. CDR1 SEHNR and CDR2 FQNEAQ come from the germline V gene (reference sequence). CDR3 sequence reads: CASSPDNERGNTIYF. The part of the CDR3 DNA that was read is TGTGCCAGCAGCCCAGACAACGAACGTGGAAACACA.